The 28 T cell receptor beta chains reported below all come from one sample, sequenced in a study of cytotoxic CD8 clonotypes in ibrutinib-treated CLL. Produced via immunoSEQ multiplex PCR; TCRdb's table is partial and in-frame only. The sample holds approximately 120,000 clones, approximately 81% seen once. This sample comprised PBMCs, obtained after 24 months of ibrutinib treatment. These receptors originate from a human donor with chronic lymphocytic leukemia.

The V gene is TRBV6-6, the J gene TRBJ1-1; TRBD1 agrees at 7 bases. CDR3 length equals 14 residues. The trim removed 7 bases at V and 3 bases at J, leaving 8 bases unmatched. CDR1 and CDR2 from the germline V gene are MNHNY and SVGAGI (reference sequence). The CDR3 reads CASNQVQGYTEAFF. The CDR3, as DNA: TGTGCCAGCAACCAAGTACAGGGGTACACTGAAGCTTTCTTT.

This clone appeared once. The chain is built from TRBV6-4 and TRBJ1-5; D is perhaps TRBD1 (6 bases). The germline V gene has CDR1 MRHNA and CDR2 SNTAGT. Trimming cost V 8 bases and J 2 bases, with 25 bases left between them. The CDR3 has 18 residues. The CDR3 DNA is TGTGCCAGCGGAGCGGGACACCCCGCGTCGAGGGGCAATCAGCCCCAGCATTTT. Amino acids: CASGAGHPASRGNQPQHF.

The rearrangement joins TRBV6-5 to TRBJ1-4; D not resolved. The germline V and J ends were trimmed by 7 bases and 4 bases, with 16 bases remaining between them. CDR1 MNHEY and CDR2 SVGAGI come from the germline V gene. This CDR3 region has 15 residues. This CDR3 reads CASKYGRGINEKLFF. CDR3 DNA: TGTGCCAGCAAATACGGGAGAGGGATTAATGAAAAACTGTTTTTT.

The chain has TRBV6-5 and TRBJ2-7; either TRBD1 or TRBD2 may supply D (6 bases each). The ends were cut back, 6 bases at V and 3 bases at J, with 15 bases in the middle. The CDR3 covers 14 residues. Per the germline V gene, CDR1 is MNHEY and CDR2 is SVGAGI. The chain's CDR3 is CASSTSPGDYEQYF. The DNA of the CDR3 is TGTGCCAGCAGCACTAGCCCAGGGGACTACGAGCAGTACTTC.

The genes are TRBV19 and TRBJ2-7; D is unclear. In germline, CDR1 is LNHDA, CDR2 SQIVND (reference sequence). V was cut by 5 bases and J by 2 bases, with 13 bases left in between. CDR3 length equals 14 residues. The CDR3, as DNA: TGTGCCAGTAGTCGAGGATTTGCGACCTACGAGCAGTACTTC. Its protein product is CASSRGFATYEQYF.

V usage is TRBV10-3 and J usage is TRBJ2-2; maybe TRBD2 (6 bases). This CDR3 has 14 amino acids. CDR1 and CDR2 (germline): ENHRY, SYGVKD. Trimming pared 10 bases from V and 0 bases from J, leaving 12 bases between. CDR3 protein: CATPGGANTGELFF. The CDR3 DNA follows: TGTGCCACCCCCGGGGGAGCGAACACCGGGGAGCTGTTTTTT.

The gene calls are TRBV5-6 and TRBJ2-5, with D unclear. V lost 3 bases, J lost 1 base, and 13 bases lay in between. CDR3 size: 15 residues. Germline CDR1 reads SGHDT; CDR2 reads YYEEEE. CDR3 in DNA: TGTGCCAGCAGCTCCCCCTGGCGGAGCCAAGAGACCCAGTACTTC. It yields the protein CASSSPWRSQETQYF.

This clone was counted a few times. The CDR3 spells CASSLMWGTGELFF. The CDR3 bases are TGTGCCAGCAGCTTAATGTGGGGCACCGGGGAGCTGTTTTTT. This rearrangement joins TRBV7-3 to TRBJ2-2; no definite D call. Germline CDR1 and CDR2: SGHTA and FQGTGA. V shed 1 base and J shed 4 bases, with 7 bases lying between them. CDR3 length equals 14 residues.

The chain carries TRBV28 and TRBJ2-1, with D uncertain. V dropped 6 bases and J dropped 5 bases, with 20 bases sitting between them. The germline gives CDR1 MDHEN, CDR2 SYDVKM. This CDR3 spans 16 amino acids. CDR3 bases: TGTGCCAGCAGCTCCAAGTTTTTAATATTCGACAATGAGCAGTTCTTC. It is translated as CASSSKFLIFDNEQFF. Full variable domain (remainder filled in from reference TRBV28 and TRBJ2-1): DVKVTQSSRYLVKRTGEKVFLECVQDMDHENMFWYRQDPGLGLRLIYFSYDVKMKEKGDIPEGYSVSREKKERFSLILESASTNQTSMYLCASSSKFLIFDNEQFFGPGTRLTVL.

This clone was picked up one time. In DNA form, the CDR3 reads TGTGCCAGCAGTGTTACAGGGAACTACGAGCAGTACTTC. Protein sequence: CASSVTGNYEQYF. This sequence joins TRBV28 and TRBJ2-7; D might be TRBD1 (6 bases). CDR1 MDHEN and CDR2 SYDVKM come from the germline V gene. CDR3 length equals 13 residues. V was shortened by 5 bases and J by 3 bases, with 11 bases between the two germline ends.

This rearrangement joins TRBV7-6 to TRBJ1-1; 7 nucleotides match TRBD1. The CDR3 spans 19 residues. The J segment lost 5 bases and the V segment lost 1 base, leaving 19 bases of the junction unmatched. Germline values: CDR1 SGHVS, CDR2 FNYEAQ. This chain's CDR3 is CASSLVVCGQGGCRTEAFF. Written as DNA, the CDR3 is TGTGCCAGCAGCTTAGTGGTTTGTGGGCAGGGGGGATGCAGAACTGAAGCTTTCTTT.

The genes are TRBV5-4 and TRBJ1-2; 9 bases are a match to TRBD1. There are 13 residues in the CDR3. Germline CDR1 reads SGHNT; CDR2 reads YYREEE (reference sequence). J lost 8 bases, V lost 4 bases, and 6 bases had no gene match. CDR3 sequence reads: CASSRDRAEGYTF. CDR3 sequence (DNA): TGTGCCAGCAGCCGGGACAGGGCGGAAGGCTACACCTTC.

The table lists this clone with a count of one. The gene calls are TRBV2 and TRBJ2-1, with 15 bases matching TRBD2. Germline V CDR1 and CDR2: SNHLY, FYNNEI. V trimming: 7 bases; J trimming: 3 bases; junction bases outside the gene matches: 13. The length of the CDR3 is 19 residues. The CDR3 DNA follows: TGTGCCAGCACCGCCTTTGGACTAGCGGGGGGGCAGGACTACAATGAGCAGTTCTTC. The encoded protein is CASTAFGLAGGQDYNEQFF.

The chain joins TRBV30 to TRBJ2-1; 9 bases map to TRBD1. The CDR3 sequence is 13 residues long. Looked up from germline, CDR1 is GTSNPN and CDR2 is SVGIG (reference sequence). V lost 3 bases and J lost 7; bases outside the gene matches: 4. For the CDR3, the DNA is TGTGCCTGGAGAACCGGGACAGGGAATGAGCAGTTCTTC. Its protein is CAWRTGTGNEQFF.

This rearrangement joins TRBV11-2 to TRBJ1-1, with TRBD1 matching over 12 bases. Germline trimming cut 6 bases from V and 1 base from J; bases unmatched to any gene: 9. The CDR3 sequence is 17 residues long. The germline CDR1 and CDR2 sequences are SGHAT and FQNNGV. CDR3 sequence: CASRAGTGGWGNTEAFF. DNA for the CDR3: TGTGCCAGCAGAGCCGGGACAGGGGGCTGGGGGAACACTGAAGCTTTCTTT. Full variable domain (rest looked up from reference TRBV11-2 and TRBJ1-1): EAGVAQSPRYKIIEKRQSVAFWCNPISGHATLYWYQQILGQGPKLLIQFQNNGVVDDSQLPKDRFSAERLKGVDSTLKIQPAKLEDSAVYLCASRAGTGGWGNTEAFFGQGTRLTVV.

This clone was recorded at least ten times. This chain joins TRBV5-1 and TRBJ2-7; 12 positions agree with TRBD2. The germline V gene has CDR1 SGHRS and CDR2 YFSETQ. The length of the CDR3 is 17 residues. V gave up 1 base and J gave up 5 bases; unmatched junction bases: 10. CDR3 sequence: CASSLTSGGPSLHEQYF. CDR3 DNA sequence: TGCGCCAGCAGCTTGACTAGCGGGGGGCCTTCCCTCCACGAGCAGTACTTC.

The chain is built from TRBV5-1 and TRBJ2-7; D call uncertain. This CDR3 spans 14 amino acids. Trimming took 0 bases from V and 1 from J, leaving 8 bases between them. Germline CDR1 and CDR2: SGHRS and YFSETQ. DNA of the CDR3: TGCGCCAGCAGCTTGGACCTGAAGTCCTACGAGCAGTACTTC. As protein: CASSLDLKSYEQYF. Full variable domain (outside the CDR3, taken from reference TRBV5-1 and TRBJ2-7): KAGVTQTPRYLIKTRGQQVTLSCSPISGHRSVSWYQQTPGQGLQFLFEYFSETQRNKGNFPGRFSGRQFSNSRSEMNVSTLELGDSALYLCASSLDLKSYEQYFGPGTRLTVT.

This chain connects TRBV18 to TRBJ1-3; D remains unclear. This CDR3 region has 17 residues. The germline gives CDR1 KGHSH, CDR2 LQKENI. Trimming removed 3 bases from V and 0 bases from J, with 15 bases in between. CDR3 sequence (DNA): TGTGCCAGCTCACCCCGCGCAGCTGGCGGCTCTGGAAACACCATATATTTT. Translating gives CASSPRAAGGSGNTIYF.

The chain has TRBV30 and TRBJ2-3; 7 bases are shared with TRBD2. This CDR3 is 13 amino acids long. The ends lost 3 bases at V and 0 bases at J; junction bases unmatched: 0. Germline CDR1 and CDR2: GTSNPN and SVGIG (reference sequence). The CDR3 loop reads CAWSGGSTDTQYF. CDR3 nucleotides: TGTGCCTGGAGCGGGGGGAGCACAGATACGCAGTATTTT.

The chain combines TRBV5-8 with TRBJ1-1, with a possible D match to TRBD1 (6 bases). CDR1 SGHTS and CDR2 YDEGEE come from the germline V gene. Trimming removed 6 bases from V and 6 bases from J, with 15 bases in between. The CDR3 loop spans 13 amino acids. Written as DNA, the CDR3 is TGTGCCAGCACCCAAGGGGGGTGGCCTGAAGCTTTCTTT. It codes for CASTQGGWPEAFF.

The CDR3 nucleotides read TGCGCCAGCGGGACTCCCGACTCCTACGAGCAGTACTTC. Translation: CASGTPDSYEQYF. V usage is TRBV5-1 and J usage is TRBJ2-7, with a tentative D call TRBD2 (6 bases). The length of the CDR3 is 13 residues. Trimming shortened V by 7 bases and J by 0 bases, and 11 bases separated the two germline ends. Looked up from germline, CDR1 is SGHRS and CDR2 is YFSETQ.

The genes are TRBV11-3 and TRBJ2-3, with 7 bases fitting TRBD1. CDR1 and CDR2 (germline): SGHNT, YENEEA. V lost 4 bases to trimming and J lost 2 bases; unmatched junction nucleotides: 6. This CDR3 contains 15 residues. The CDR3 sequence is CASSSGTEFTDTQYF. The CDR3 DNA follows: TGTGCCAGCAGCTCCGGGACAGAGTTCACAGATACGCAGTATTTT.

V is TRBV27 and J is TRBJ2-6, with D hard to call. Germline V gene sequence: CDR1 MNHEY, CDR2 SMNVEV (reference sequence). The CDR3 is 14 amino acids. Trimming removed 2 bases at V and 3 bases at J, with 5 bases between. CDR3 sequence reads: CASSLEYGANVLTF. The CDR3 DNA reads as TGTGCCAGCAGTTTAGAGTATGGGGCCAACGTCCTGACTTTC.

This clone showed up just a few times. The rearrangement uses TRBV2 and TRBJ1-1; no firm D call. Germline CDR1 reads SNHLY; CDR2 reads FYNNEI. Trimming left V 3 bases short and J 5 bases short, with 16 bases between. The CDR3 runs to 15 residues. The CDR3 reads CASSDSFLLGTEAFF. CDR3 nucleotides: TGTGCCAGCAGTGACAGTTTCCTTCTCGGGACTGAAGCTTTCTTT.

The CDR3 region has the DNA TGTGCCAGCAGCTCACCGACCGGGACATCCGGGGAGCTGTTTTTT. It specifies CASSSPTGTSGELFF. V and J are TRBV7-6 and TRBJ2-2; weak D call: TRBD1 (6 bases). This CDR3 is built from 15 residues. Germline lookup yields CDR1 SGHVS and CDR2 FNYEAQ. Between the trimmed V and J ends, which lost 4 bases and 6 bases, there was a span of 15 bases. Full variable domain (missing parts from reference TRBV7-6 and TRBJ2-2): GAGVSQSPRYKVTKRGQDVALRCDPISGHVSLYWYRQALGQGPEFLTYFNYEAQQDKSGLPNDRFSAERPEGSISTLTIQRTEQRDSAMYRCASSSPTGTSGELFFGEGSRLTVL.

On this clone itself: The junction differs from germline at one of its ends, possibly a read error. The chain is built from TRBV2 and TRBJ1-5; D not certain. The CDR3 length is 14 residues. Germline V gene sequence: CDR1 SNHLY, CDR2 FYNNEI. The CDR3, as DNA: TGTGCCAGCAGCGAAGGATGGAGCAATCAGCCCCAGCATTTT. Amino acid sequence: CASSEGWSNQPQHF.

V gene TRBV27 combines with J gene TRBJ1-5; D unresolved. CDR1 and CDR2 (germline): MNHEY, SMNVEV (reference sequence). The CDR3 is made up of 13 amino acids. The ends were cut back, 4 bases at V and 9 bases at J, with 13 bases in the middle. In DNA, the CDR3 is TGTGCCAGCAGTTCCGCGAACGCAAGGCCCCAGCATTTT. Protein product: CASSSANARPQHF.

This clone was detected a few times. The rearrangement joins TRBV7-2 to TRBJ1-5; D call uncertain. V shed 1 base and J shed 7 bases, with 11 bases lying between them. Germline loops: CDR1 SGHTA, CDR2 FQGNSA. The CDR3 is made up of 14 amino acids. For the CDR3, the DNA is TGTGCCAGCAGCTTAGAGCGGGTTAGCCAGCCCCAGCATTTT. It encodes CASSLERVSQPQHF.